The TCR beta chain under discussion was sequenced for a study of T-cell reconstitution after alpha-beta-depleted transplantation in children. This clonotype was found many times. Germline V lookup: CDR1 MNHEY, CDR2 SVGAGI. V lost 0 bases to trimming and J lost 5 bases, with 8 bases between them. This CDR3 is 14 amino acids long. Using unique molecular identifiers, the investigators prepared the TCRbeta library. TCRdb re-derived calls from the PCR reads in MiXCR, one entry per CDR3 protein. The sample records tens of thousands of distinct CDR3 sequences, roughly 6.6% being singletons. Sequenced here: PBMCs from the stem cell graft donor, sampled from the stem cell graft. The receptor's source is a human donor who donated a stem cell graft to a child with acute lymphoblastic leukemia. The chain links TRBV6-5 to TRBJ2-1; D might be TRBD1 (6 bases). The CDR3 spells CASSYSGQHNEQFF. The DNA for the CDR3 is TGTGCCAGCAGTTACTCCGGACAGCACAATGAGCAGTTCTTC.